This TCR beta chain was recorded in a study of glioma-infiltrating T cells after dendritic cell vaccination. Across the study: Autologous tumor lysate was loaded overnight onto monocyte-derived dendritic cells grown 6 to 7 days with IL-4 and GM-CSF.

The immunoSEQ assay amplified TCRB CDR3 from up to roughly 2 ug DNA. The PCR used 60 V beta and 13 J beta primers. The table came from immunoSEQ multiplex PCR; TCRdb's copy has only in-frame clones and leaves some out. The table has tens of thousands of clones, roughly 83% seen once; the top ten hold 15% to 17%. Germline V gene data show CDR1 as SGHNT and CDR2 as YENEEA. Trimming removed 0 bases at V and 4 bases at J, with 3 bases between. CDR3 size: 12 residues. Findings of the study overall: Only a small number of patients had complete blood and tumor samples.

The time point is: after dendritic cell vaccination, including at tumor progression/relapse. The sample holds one count of this clone. Antigen specificity is unknown. The chain joins TRBV11-3 to TRBJ2-5; D gene uncertain. This TCR came from a human donor with glioblastoma. The sample in question was blood, obtained after dendritic cell vaccination. CDR3 protein: CASSLDSETQYF. The CDR3 DNA sequence: TGTGCCAGCAGCTTAGACTCAGAGACCCAGTACTTC.